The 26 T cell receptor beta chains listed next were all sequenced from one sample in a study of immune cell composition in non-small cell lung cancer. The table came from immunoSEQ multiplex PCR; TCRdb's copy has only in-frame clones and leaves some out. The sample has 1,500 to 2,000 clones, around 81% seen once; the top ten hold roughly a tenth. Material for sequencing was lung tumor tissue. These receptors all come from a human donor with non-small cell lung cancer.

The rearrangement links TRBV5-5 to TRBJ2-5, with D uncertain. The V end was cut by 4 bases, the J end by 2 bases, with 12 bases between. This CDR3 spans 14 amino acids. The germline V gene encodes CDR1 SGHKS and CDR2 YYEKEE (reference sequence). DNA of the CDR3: TGTGCCAGCAGCCCCGGAGACCTACAAGAGACCCAGTACTTC. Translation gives CASSPGDLQETQYF.

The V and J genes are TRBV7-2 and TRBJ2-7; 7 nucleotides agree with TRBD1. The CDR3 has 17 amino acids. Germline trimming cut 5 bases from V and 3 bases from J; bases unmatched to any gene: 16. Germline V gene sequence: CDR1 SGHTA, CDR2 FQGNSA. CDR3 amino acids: CASSLGVGGSAGYEQYF. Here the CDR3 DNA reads TGTGCCAGCAGCCTAGGGGTAGGGGGCTCGGCGGGCTACGAGCAGTACTTC.

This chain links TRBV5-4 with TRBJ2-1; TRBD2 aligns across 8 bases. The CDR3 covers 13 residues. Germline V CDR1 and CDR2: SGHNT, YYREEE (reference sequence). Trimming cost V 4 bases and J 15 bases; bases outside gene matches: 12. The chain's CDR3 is CASSISSAGEGFF. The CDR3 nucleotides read TGTGCCAGCAGCATAAGCTCAGCGGGAGAGGGGTTCTTC. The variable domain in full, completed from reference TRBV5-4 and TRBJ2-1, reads ETGVTQSPTHLIKTRGQQVTLRCSSQSGHNTVSWYQQALGQGPQFIFQYYREEENGRGNFPPRFSGLQFPNYSSELNVNALELDDSALYLCASSISSAGEGFFGPGTRLTVL.

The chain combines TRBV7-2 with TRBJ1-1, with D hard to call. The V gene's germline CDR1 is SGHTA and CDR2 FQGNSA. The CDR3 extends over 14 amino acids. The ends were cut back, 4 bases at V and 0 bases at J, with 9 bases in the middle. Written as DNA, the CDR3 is TGTGCCAGCAGCTCAGACACCTTGAACACTGAAGCTTTCTTT. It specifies CASSSDTLNTEAFF. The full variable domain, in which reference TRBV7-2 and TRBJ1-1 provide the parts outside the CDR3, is GAGVSQSPSNKVTEKGKDVELRCDPISGHTALYWYRQSLGQGLEFLIYFQGNSAPDKSGLPSDRFSAERTGGSVSTLTIQRTQQEDSAVYLCASSSDTLNTEAFFGQGTRLTVV.

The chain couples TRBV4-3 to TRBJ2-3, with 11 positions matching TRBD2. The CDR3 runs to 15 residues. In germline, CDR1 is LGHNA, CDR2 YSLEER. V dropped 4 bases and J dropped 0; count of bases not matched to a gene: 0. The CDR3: CASSRTSGSTDTQYF. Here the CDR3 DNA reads TGCGCCAGCAGCCGGACTAGCGGGAGCACAGATACGCAGTATTTT.

The CDR3 DNA follows: TGTGCCACCAGCAGAGATGGGGGGAACAATGAGCAGTTCTTC. It specifies CATSRDGGNNEQFF. The chain recombines TRBV15 with TRBJ2-1; TRBD2 might be the D (6 bases). From germline, CDR1 is LNHNV and CDR2 YYDKDF (reference sequence). The length of the CDR3 is 14 residues. V gave up 0 bases and J gave up 5 bases, with 8 bases separating them.

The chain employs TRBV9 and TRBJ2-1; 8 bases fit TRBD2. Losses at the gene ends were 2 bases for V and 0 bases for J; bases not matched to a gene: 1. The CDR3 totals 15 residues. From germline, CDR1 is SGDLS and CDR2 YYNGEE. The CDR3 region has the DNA TGTGCCAGCAGCGTGAGCGGGAGCTCCTACAATGAGCAGTTCTTC. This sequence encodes CASSVSGSSYNEQFF.

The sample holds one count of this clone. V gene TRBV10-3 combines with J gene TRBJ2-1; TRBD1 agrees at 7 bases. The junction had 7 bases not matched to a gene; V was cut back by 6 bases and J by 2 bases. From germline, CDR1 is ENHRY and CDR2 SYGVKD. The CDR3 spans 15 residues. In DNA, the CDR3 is TGTGCCATCAGAGAGGACAGGCGGACCTACAATGAGCAGTTCTTC. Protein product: CAIREDRRTYNEQFF.

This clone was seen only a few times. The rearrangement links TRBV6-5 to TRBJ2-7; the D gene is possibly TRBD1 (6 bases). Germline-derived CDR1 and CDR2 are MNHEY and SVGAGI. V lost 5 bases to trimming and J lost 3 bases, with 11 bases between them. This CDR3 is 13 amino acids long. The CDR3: CASSATGIYEQYF. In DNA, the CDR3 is TGTGCCAGCAGTGCCACAGGGATCTACGAGCAGTACTTC.

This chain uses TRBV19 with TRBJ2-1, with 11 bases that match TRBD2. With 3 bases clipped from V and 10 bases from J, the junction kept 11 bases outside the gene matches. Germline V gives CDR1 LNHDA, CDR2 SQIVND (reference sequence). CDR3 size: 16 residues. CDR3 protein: CASSIRTSGSGGEQFF. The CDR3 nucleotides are TGTGCCAGTAGTATCCGAACTAGCGGGAGTGGAGGGGAGCAGTTCTTC. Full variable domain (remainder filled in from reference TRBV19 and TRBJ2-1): DGGITQSPKYLFRKEGQNVTLSCEQNLNHDAMYWYRQDPGQGLRLIYYSQIVNDFQKGDIAEGYSVSREKKESFPLTVTSAQKNPTAFYLCASSIRTSGSGGEQFFGPGTRLTVL.

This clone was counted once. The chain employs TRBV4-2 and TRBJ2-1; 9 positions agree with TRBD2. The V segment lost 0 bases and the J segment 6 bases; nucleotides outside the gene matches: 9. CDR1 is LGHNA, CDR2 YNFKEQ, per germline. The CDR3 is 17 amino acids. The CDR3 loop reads CASSQDLAGAGVNEQFF. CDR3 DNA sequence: TGTGCCAGCAGCCAAGATTTAGCGGGAGCGGGAGTCAATGAGCAGTTCTTC.

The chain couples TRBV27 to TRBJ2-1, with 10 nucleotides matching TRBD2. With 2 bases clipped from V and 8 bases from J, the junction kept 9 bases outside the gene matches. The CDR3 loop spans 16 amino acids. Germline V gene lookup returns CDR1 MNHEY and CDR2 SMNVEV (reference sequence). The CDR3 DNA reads TGTGCCAGCAGTTTACTAGCGGGAGTCGGAAGGGATGAGCAGTTCTTC. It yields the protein CASSLLAGVGRDEQFF.

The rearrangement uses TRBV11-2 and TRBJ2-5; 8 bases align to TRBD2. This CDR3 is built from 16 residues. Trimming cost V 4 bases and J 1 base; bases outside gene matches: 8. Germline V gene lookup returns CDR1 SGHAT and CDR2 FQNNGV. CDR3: CASSSGVAGSQETQYF. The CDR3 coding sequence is TGTGCCAGCAGCTCCGGGGTAGCGGGAAGCCAAGAGACCCAGTACTTC.

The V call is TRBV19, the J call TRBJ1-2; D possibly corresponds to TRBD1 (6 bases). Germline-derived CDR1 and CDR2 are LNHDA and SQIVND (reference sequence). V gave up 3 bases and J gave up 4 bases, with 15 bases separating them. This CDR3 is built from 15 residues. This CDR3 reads CASSMSRTVSYGYTF. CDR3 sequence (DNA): TGTGCCAGTAGTATGTCCAGGACAGTTTCCTATGGCTACACCTTC.

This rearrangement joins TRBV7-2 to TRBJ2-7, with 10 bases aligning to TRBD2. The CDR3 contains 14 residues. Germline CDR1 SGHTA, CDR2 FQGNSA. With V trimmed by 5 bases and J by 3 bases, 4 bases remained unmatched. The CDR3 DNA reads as TGTGCCAGCAGCCATAGGACTAGCGGCTACGAGCAGTACTTC. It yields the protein CASSHRTSGYEQYF.

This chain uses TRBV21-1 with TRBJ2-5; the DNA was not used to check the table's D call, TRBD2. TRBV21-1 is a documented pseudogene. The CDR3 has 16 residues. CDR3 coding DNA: TGTGCCAGCAGCAAACTTTACCGACTCGACCAAGAGACCCAGTACTTC. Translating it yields CASSKLYRLDQETQYF.

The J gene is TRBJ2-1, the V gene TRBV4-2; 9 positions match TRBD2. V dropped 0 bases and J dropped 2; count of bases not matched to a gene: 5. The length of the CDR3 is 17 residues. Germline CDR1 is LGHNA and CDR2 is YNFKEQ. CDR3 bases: TGTGCCAGCAGCCAAGAGGGGGTAGCGGGAGCCTACAATGAGCAGTTCTTC. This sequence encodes CASSQEGVAGAYNEQFF.

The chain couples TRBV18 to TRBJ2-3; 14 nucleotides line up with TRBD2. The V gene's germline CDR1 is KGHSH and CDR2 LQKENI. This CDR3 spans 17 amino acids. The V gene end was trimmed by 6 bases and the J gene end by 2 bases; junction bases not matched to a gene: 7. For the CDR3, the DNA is TGTGCCAGCTCCCCGGGACTAGCGGGAGTTGTCACAGATACGCAGTATTTT. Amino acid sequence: CASSPGLAGVVTDTQYF.

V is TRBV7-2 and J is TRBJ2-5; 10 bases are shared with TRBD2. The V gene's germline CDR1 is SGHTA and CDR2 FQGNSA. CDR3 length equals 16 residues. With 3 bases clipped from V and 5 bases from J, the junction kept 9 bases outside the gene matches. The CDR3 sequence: CASSFKTSGMGETQYF. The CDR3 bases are TGTGCCAGCAGCTTTAAAACTAGCGGGATGGGGGAGACCCAGTACTTC.

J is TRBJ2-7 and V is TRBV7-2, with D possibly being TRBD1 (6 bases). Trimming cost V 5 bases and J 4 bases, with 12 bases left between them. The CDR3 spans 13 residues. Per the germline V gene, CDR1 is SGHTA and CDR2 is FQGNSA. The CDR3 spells CASSPWTDYEQYF. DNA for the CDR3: TGTGCCAGCAGCCCCTGGACAGATTACGAGCAGTACTTC.

CDR3 in amino acids: CASSPGLAREQFF. The CDR3 region has the DNA TGTGCCAGCAGCCCGGGACTAGCGAGGGAGCAGTTCTTC. The chain recombines TRBV11-2 with TRBJ2-1; TRBD2 agrees at 10 bases. Germline V gene lookup returns CDR1 SGHAT and CDR2 FQNNGV. The CDR3 is 13 residues long. V was clipped by 5 bases and J by 10 bases; unmatched bases: 5.

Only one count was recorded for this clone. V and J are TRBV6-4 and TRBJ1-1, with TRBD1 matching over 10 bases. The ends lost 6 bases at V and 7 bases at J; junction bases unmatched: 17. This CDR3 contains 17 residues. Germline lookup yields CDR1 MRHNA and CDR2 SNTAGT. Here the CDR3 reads CASRAYGQGVLPFEAFF. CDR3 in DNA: TGTGCCAGCAGAGCCTACGGACAGGGGGTACTACCCTTTGAAGCTTTCTTT.

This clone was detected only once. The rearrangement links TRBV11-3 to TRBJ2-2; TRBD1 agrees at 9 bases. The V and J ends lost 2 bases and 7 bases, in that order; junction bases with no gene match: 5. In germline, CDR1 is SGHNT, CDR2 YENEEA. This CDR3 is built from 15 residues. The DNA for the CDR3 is TGTGCCAGCAGCTTAACCCGACAGGGGGGCGGGGAGCTGTTTTTT. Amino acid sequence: CASSLTRQGGGELFF. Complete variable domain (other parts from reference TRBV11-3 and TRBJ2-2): EAGVVQSPRYKIIEKKQPVAFWCNPISGHNTLYWYLQNLGQGPELLIRYENEEAVDDSQLPKDRFSAERLKGVDSTLKIQPAELGDSAVYLCASSLTRQGGGELFFGEGSRLTVL.

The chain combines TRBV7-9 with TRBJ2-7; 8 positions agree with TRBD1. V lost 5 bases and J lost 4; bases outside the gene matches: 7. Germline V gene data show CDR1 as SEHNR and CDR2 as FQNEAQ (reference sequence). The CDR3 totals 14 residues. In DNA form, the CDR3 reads TGTGCCAGCAGCCCGCGGCAGGGGGCTTACGAGCAGTACTTC. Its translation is CASSPRQGAYEQYF.

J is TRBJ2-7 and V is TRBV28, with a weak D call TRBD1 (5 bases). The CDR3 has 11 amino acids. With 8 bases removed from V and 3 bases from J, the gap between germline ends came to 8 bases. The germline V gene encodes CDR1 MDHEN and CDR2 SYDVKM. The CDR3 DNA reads TGTGCCAGCCAGGGAAACTACGAGCAGTACTTC. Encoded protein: CASQGNYEQYF.

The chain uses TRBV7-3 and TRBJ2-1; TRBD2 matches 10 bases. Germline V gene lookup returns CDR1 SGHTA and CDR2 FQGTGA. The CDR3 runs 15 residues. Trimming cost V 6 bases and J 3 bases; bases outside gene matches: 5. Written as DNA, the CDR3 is TGTGCCAGCAGTGCAGGGACTAGCGTCTACAATGAGCAGTTCTTC. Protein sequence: CASSAGTSVYNEQFF.